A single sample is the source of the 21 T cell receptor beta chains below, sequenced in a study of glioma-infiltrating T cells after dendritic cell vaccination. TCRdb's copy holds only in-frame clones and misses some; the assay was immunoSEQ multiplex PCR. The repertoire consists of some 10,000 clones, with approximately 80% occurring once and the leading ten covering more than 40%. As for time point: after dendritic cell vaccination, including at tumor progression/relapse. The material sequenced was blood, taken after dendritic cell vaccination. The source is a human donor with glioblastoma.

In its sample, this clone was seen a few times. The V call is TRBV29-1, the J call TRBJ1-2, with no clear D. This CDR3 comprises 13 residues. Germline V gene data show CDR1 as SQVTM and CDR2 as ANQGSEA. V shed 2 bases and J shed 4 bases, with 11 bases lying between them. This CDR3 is CSVEMEGTYGYTF. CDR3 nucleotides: TGCAGCGTTGAAATGGAGGGAACCTATGGCTACACCTTC.

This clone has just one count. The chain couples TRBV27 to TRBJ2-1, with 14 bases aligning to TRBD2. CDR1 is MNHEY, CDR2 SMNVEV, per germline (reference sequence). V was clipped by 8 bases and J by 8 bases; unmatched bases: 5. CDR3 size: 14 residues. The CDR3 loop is CASGGLAGVYEQFF. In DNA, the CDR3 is TGTGCCAGCGGGGGACTAGCGGGAGTCTATGAGCAGTTCTTC.

The CDR3 protein is CASSHKGQEIYGYTF. CDR3 sequence (DNA): TGTGCCAGCAGCCATAAAGGACAGGAGATCTATGGCTACACCTTC. The rearrangement uses TRBV9 and TRBJ1-2; 7 bases line up with TRBD1. Trimming removed 4 bases from V and 4 bases from J; junction bases left unmatched: 10. The germline CDR1 and CDR2 sequences are SGDLS and YYNGEE. CDR3 length: 15 residues. Looking up the rest from reference TRBV9 and TRBJ1-2 gives the full variable domain: DSGVTQTPKHLITATGQRVTLRCSPRSGDLSVYWYQQSLDQGLQFLIQYYNGEERAKGNILERFSAQQFPDLHSELNLSSLELGDSALYFCASSHKGQEIYGYTFGSGTRLTVV.

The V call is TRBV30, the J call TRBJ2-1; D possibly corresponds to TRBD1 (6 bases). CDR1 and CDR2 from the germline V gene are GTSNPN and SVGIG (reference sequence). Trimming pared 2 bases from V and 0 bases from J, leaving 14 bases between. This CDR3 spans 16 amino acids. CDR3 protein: CAWSNDRLSSYNEQFF. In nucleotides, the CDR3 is TGTGCCTGGAGTAATGACAGGTTGAGCTCCTACAATGAGCAGTTCTTC.

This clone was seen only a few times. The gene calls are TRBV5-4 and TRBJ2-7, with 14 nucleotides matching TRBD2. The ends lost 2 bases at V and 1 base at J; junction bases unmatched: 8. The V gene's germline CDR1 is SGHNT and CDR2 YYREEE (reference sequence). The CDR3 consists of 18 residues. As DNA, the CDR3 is TGTGCCAGCAGCTTTTCCGCGGGACTAGCGGGAGAGTCCTACGAGCAGTACTTC. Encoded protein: CASSFSAGLAGESYEQYF.

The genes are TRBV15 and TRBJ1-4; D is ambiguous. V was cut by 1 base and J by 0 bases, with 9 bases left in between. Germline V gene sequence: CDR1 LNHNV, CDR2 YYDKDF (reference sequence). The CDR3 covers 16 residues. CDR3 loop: CATSRGGRATNEKLFF. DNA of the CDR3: TGTGCCACCAGCAGAGGAGGGCGGGCAACTAATGAAAAACTGTTTTTT.

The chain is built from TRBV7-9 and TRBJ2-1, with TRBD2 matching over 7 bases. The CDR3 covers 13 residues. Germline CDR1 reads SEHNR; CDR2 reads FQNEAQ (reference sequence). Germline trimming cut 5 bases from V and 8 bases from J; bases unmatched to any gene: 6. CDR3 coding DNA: TGTGCCAGCAGCCCCCGACTAGCCGATGAGCAGTTCTTC. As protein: CASSPRLADEQFF.

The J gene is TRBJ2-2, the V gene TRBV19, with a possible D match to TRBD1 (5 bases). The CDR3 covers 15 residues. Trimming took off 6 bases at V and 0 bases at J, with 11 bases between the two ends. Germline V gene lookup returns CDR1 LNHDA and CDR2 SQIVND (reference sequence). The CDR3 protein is CASRGHSANTGELFF. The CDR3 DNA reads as TGTGCCAGTAGAGGACACTCCGCGAACACCGGGGAGCTGTTTTTT.

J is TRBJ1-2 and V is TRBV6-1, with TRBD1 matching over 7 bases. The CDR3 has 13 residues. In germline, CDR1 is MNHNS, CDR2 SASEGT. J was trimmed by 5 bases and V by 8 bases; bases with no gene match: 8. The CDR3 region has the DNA TGTGCCAGCGGGGACAGCCTTAAGTATGGCTACACCTTC. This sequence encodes CASGDSLKYGYTF.

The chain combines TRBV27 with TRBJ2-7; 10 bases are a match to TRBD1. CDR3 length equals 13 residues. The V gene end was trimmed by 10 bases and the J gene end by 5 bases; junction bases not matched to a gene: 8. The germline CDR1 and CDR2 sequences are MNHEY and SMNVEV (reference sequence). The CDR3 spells CAIPGTGEHEQYF. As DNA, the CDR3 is TGTGCCATCCCCGGGACAGGGGAGCACGAGCAGTACTTC.

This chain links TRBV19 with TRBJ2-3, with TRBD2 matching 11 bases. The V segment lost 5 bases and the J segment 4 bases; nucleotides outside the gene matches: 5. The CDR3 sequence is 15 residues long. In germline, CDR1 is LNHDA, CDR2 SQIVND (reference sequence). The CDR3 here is CASSPGSGRADTQYF. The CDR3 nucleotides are TGTGCCAGTAGTCCCGGTAGCGGGAGGGCAGATACGCAGTATTTT.

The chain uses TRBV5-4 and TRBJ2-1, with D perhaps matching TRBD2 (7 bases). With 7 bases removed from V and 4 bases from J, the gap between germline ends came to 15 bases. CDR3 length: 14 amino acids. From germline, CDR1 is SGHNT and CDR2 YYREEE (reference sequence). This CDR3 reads CASHKAGQYNEQFF. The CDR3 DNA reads TGTGCCAGCCATAAAGCGGGACAATACAATGAGCAGTTCTTC.

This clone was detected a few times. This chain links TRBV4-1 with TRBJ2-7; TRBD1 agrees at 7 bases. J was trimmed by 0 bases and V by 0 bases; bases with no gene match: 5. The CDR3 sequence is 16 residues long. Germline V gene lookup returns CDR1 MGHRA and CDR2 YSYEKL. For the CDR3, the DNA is TGCGCCAGCAGCCAAGATTGGGACAGCGGCTCCTACGAGCAGTACTTC. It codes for CASSQDWDSGSYEQYF.

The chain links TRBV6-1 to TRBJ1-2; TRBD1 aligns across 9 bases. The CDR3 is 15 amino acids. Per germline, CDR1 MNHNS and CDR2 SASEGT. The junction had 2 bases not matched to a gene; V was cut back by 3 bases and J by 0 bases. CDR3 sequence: CASSEGTGTNYGYTF. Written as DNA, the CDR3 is TGTGCCAGCAGTGAGGGGACAGGGACTAACTATGGCTACACCTTC.

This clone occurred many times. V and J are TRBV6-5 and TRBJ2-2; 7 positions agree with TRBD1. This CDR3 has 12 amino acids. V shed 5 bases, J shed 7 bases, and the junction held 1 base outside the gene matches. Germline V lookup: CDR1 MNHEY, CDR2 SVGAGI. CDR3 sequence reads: CASSRTGGELFF. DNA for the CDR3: TGTGCCAGCAGTAGGACAGGCGGGGAGCTGTTTTTT.

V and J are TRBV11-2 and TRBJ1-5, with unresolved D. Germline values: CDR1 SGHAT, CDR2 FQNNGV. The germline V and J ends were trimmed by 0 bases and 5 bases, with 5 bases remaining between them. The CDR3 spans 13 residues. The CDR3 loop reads CASSLERDQPQHF. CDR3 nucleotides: TGTGCCAGCAGCTTAGAGAGGGATCAGCCCCAGCATTTT. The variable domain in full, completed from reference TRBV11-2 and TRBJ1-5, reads EAGVAQSPRYKIIEKRQSVAFWCNPISGHATLYWYQQILGQGPKLLIQFQNNGVVDDSQLPKDRFSAERLKGVDSTLKIQPAKLEDSAVYLCASSLERDQPQHFGDGTRLSIL.

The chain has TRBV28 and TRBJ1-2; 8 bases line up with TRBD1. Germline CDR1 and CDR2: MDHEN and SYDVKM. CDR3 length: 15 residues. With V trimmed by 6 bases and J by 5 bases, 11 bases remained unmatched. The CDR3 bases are TGTGCCAGCAGACCAGAACCGGGACAGGCGTATGGCTACACCTTC. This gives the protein CASRPEPGQAYGYTF.

The CDR3 DNA sequence: TGTGCCAGTAGTATAGGAGTGGGAGGGAATGAGCAGTTCTTC. Protein: CASSIGVGGNEQFF. V is TRBV19 and J is TRBJ2-1; 7 bases are shared with TRBD2. The CDR3 runs 14 residues. Trimming cost V 1 base and J 7 bases; bases outside gene matches: 4. Looked up from germline, CDR1 is LNHDA and CDR2 is SQIVND (reference sequence).

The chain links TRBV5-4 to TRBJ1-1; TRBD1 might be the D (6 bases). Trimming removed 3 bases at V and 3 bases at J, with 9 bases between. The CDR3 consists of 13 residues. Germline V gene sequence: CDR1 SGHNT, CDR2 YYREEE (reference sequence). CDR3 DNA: TGTGCCAGCAGCTCCCCAGGGGACACTGAAGCTTTCTTT. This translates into CASSSPGDTEAFF.

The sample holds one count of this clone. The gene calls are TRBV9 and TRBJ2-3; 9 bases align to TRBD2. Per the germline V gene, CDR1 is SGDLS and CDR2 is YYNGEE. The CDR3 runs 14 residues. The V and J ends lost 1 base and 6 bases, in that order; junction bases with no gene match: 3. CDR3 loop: CASSVSSGSDTQYF. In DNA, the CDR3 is TGTGCCAGCAGCGTAAGTAGCGGGAGCGATACGCAGTATTTT.

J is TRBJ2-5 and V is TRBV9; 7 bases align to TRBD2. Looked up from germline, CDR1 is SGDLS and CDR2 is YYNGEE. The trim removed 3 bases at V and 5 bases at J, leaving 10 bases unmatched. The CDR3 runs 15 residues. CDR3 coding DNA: TGTGCCAGCAGCGATCGGGGGGAACGGGCCGAGACCCAGTACTTC. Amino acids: CASSDRGERAETQYF.